These T cell receptor beta chains were read from a single sample in a study of T cells in Graves' hyperthyroidism and ophthalmopathy. TCRdb independently ran MiXCR on the multiplex PCR reads; one entry per CDR3 protein. Counted here are roughly 420,000 distinct CDR3 sequences, around 13% occurring once; the ten biggest clones make up roughly 4.8%. The sample consisted of blood. Receptor source: a woman under 30 with Graves' hyperthyroidism. CDR3s include the opening cysteine and the closing phenylalanine or tryptophan. A D gene is named only where the DNA matches it firmly. Clone size is not always given. Where it is, it says once, few, many or a class for expanded clones.

TRBV6-4	NA	TRBJ2-2	15	many	CASSDEGGNTGELFF	TGTGCCAGCAGTGATGAAGGGGGGAACACCGGGGAGCTGTTTTTT
TRBV29-1	NA	TRBJ1-2	11	once	CSVGGAGGYTF	TGCAGCGTTGGGGGCGCCGGTGGCTACACCTTC
TRBV9	NA	TRBJ2-2	14	NA	CASSVGSVPGELFF	TGTGCCAGCAGCGTAGGTTCGGTACCCGGGGAGCTGTTTTTT
TRBV20-1	NA	TRBJ2-7	14	few	CSATQEGKFYEQYF	TGCAGTGCTACGCAGGAGGGCAAATTCTACGAGCAGTACTTC
TRBV20-1	TRBD1	TRBJ1-6	14	NA	CSARGDRGNSPLHF	TGCAGTGCTAGAGGTGACAGGGGGAATTCACCCCTCCACTTT
TRBV12-5	NA	TRBJ1-5	12	NA	CASMGIDQPQHF	TGTGCTAGTATGGGGATCGATCAGCCCCAGCATTTT
TRBV5-1	NA	TRBJ1-4	15	NA	CASSGLPGTNEKLFF	TGCGCCAGCAGCGGACTACCGGGTACTAATGAAAAACTGTTTTTT
TRBV10-3	TRBD1	TRBJ2-3	15	many	CAISPGQGSTDTQYF	TGTGCCATCAGTCCGGGACAGGGGAGCACAGATACGCAGTATTTT
TRBV20-1	NA	TRBJ2-1	15	few	CSASSLDRSYNEQFF	TGCAGTGCTAGCTCCCTGGACCGCTCCTACAATGAGCAGTTCTTC
TRBV12-3/TRBV12-4	NA	TRBJ1-1	12	NA	CASSSPPTEAFF	TGTGCCAGCAGCTCCCCTCCTACTGAAGCTTTCTTT
TRBV7-8	NA	TRBJ1-5	15	many	CASSLLYGNNQPQHF	TGTGCCAGCAGCTTATTGTACGGGAACAATCAGCCCCAGCATTTT
TRBV24-1	TRBD2	TRBJ2-1	17	NA	CATSATTGEGLEGEQFF	TGTGCCACCAGTGCCACTACGGGGGAGGGGCTTGAGGGTGAGCAGTTCTTC
TRBV7-6	NA	TRBJ2-5	14	NA	CASTESGLQETQYF	TGTGCCAGCACGGAAAGCGGACTACAAGAGACCCAGTACTTC
TRBV5-1	TRBD2	TRBJ2-3	15	NA	CASRTSGSQSDTQYF	TGCGCCAGCAGGACTAGCGGGAGTCAATCAGATACGCAGTATTTT
TRBV2	TRBD2	TRBJ2-1	18	few	CASTNSRLGLAGGNEQFF	TGTGCCAGCACAAACTCAAGGCTCGGACTAGCGGGTGGAAATGAGCAGTTCTTC
TRBV7-2	TRBD2	TRBJ2-1	17	many	CASSQEPGLAVQGEQFF	TGTGCCAGCAGCCAAGAGCCGGGACTAGCGGTACAAGGTGAGCAGTTCTTC
TRBV18	NA	TRBJ1-1	13	many	CASSQNSNTEAFF	TGTGCCAGCTCACAAAACAGCAACACTGAAGCTTTCTTT
TRBV5-1	TRBD2	TRBJ2-2	14	NA	CASSLAGGSGELFF	TGCGCCAGCAGCCTTGCGGGAGGGTCCGGGGAGCTGTTTTTT
TRBV28	NA	TRBJ1-6	15	many	CASQDHPRGNSPLHF	TGTGCCAGCCAAGACCACCCGAGGGGTAATTCACCCCTCCACTTT
TRBV28	TRBD2	TRBJ2-1	16	many	CASSGPGTSGSNEQFF	TGTGCCAGCAGCGGACCCGGGACTAGCGGGAGCAATGAGCAGTTCTTC
TRBV7-2	TRBD2	TRBJ2-3	16	many	CASSLTSGSSTDTQYF	TGTGCCAGCAGCTTGACTAGCGGGTCTAGCACAGATACGCAGTATTTT
TRBV11-2	TRBD2	TRBJ2-1	17	NA	CASSIGGSQSFYNEQFF	TGTGCCAGCAGCATCGGCGGGAGTCAGTCATTCTACAATGAGCAGTTCTTC
TRBV28	TRBD2	TRBJ2-7	12	many	CASKVAGDEQYF	TGTGCCAGCAAGGTAGCGGGAGACGAGCAGTACTTC
TRBV12-3/TRBV12-4	NA	TRBJ1-6	16	many	CASRASGRGRNSPLHF	TGTGCCAGCAGGGCCTCGGGGAGGGGTAGGAATTCACCCCTCCACTTT
TRBV12-3/TRBV12-4	TRBD2	TRBJ2-3	17	many	CASRKTSGRFSTDTQYF	TGTGCCAGCAGAAAGACTAGCGGGAGGTTTAGCACAGATACGCAGTATTTT
TRBV5-4	TRBD1	TRBJ2-2	17	NA	CASTPPPGQGNPGELFF	TGTGCCAGCACCCCCCCACCGGGACAGGGGAACCCCGGGGAGCTGTTTTTT
TRBV5-5	NA	TRBJ2-4	19	NA	CASRLVGDTIPLAKNIQYF	TGTGCCAGCAGGCTTGTAGGGGACACCATCCCTCTAGCCAAAAACATTCAGTACTTC
TRBV2	NA	TRBJ2-3	13	medium-sized	CASSDYPGDTQYF	TGTGCCAGCAGTGACTACCCGGGGGATACGCAGTATTTT
TRBV14	NA	TRBJ2-7	14	NA	CASSQWSGLDEQYF	TGTGCCAGCAGCCAATGGTCAGGGCTCGACGAGCAGTACTTC